This is a list of T cell receptor beta chains from one sample in a study of CD8 T cells in ankylosing spondylitis. From the 5' RACE reads, TCRdb called clonotypes with MiXCR, one entry per CDR3 protein. The data contain about 130,000 distinct CDR3 sequences, about 15% of them singletons. Sequencing was done on a sample of blood, either unsorted or a sorted T cell fraction (not recorded which). These receptors were obtained from a male donor with ankylosing spondylitis. The CDR3 runs from the conserved cysteine through the conserved F or W. The D gene is left open where the match is weak. Some rows have no size entry. The others give once, few or many, or a class for an expanded clone.

clone_size	d_call	v_call	j_call	cdr3_nt	cdr3_aa
.	.	TRBV7-8	TRBJ2-7	TGTGCCAGCAGCTTAGACGAAGACAGCAAACCCTCCTACAAGCAGTACTTC	CASSLDEDSKPSYKQYF
few	.	TRBV18	TRBJ2-5	TGTGCCAGCTCACCTCTTCCCCTCCAAGAGACCCAGTACTTC	CASSPLPLQETQYF
.	TRBD1	TRBV15	TRBJ2-7	TGTGCCACCAGCGCTGGACAGGGGGAGGACGAGCAGTACTTC	CATSAGQGEDEQYF
few	.	TRBV7-8	TRBJ2-2	TGTGCCAGCAGCTTTTATAACACCGGGGAGCTGTTTTTT	CASSFYNTGELFF
.	.	TRBV6-5	TRBJ2-1	TGTGCCAGCAGTTACCCGGGGGACCTATACAATGAGCAGTTCTTC	CASSYPGDLYNEQFF
.	TRBD2	TRBV2	TRBJ2-4	TGTGCCAGCAGTGCCCTGGGAGCGGGGGACATTCAGTACTTC	CASSALGAGDIQYF
.	.	TRBV19	TRBJ2-3	TGTGCCAGTAGTACCATTTTAGAATTCGGCACAGATACGCAGTATTTT	CASSTILEFGTDTQYF
few	.	TRBV20-1	TRBJ2-5	TGCAGTGCCCAGCAAGAGACCCAGTACTTC	CSAQQETQYF
many	.	TRBV6-6	TRBJ2-3	TGTGCCAGCAGTACCCTGGAGGAAGGCACAGATACGCAGTATTTT	CASSTLEEGTDTQYF
few	TRBD2	TRBV19	TRBJ2-3	TGTGCCAGTAGTATTCTAGCGGAGGACACAGATACGCAGTATTTT	CASSILAEDTDTQYF
many	.	TRBV2	TRBJ2-1	TGTGCCAGCTGGACTGGGTACGATGAGCAGTTCTTC	CASWTGYDEQFF
few	TRBD1	TRBV9	TRBJ1-3	TGTGCCAGCAGCGTAGACCCACGACAGGGAACGGCGGACACCATATATTTT	CASSVDPRQGTADTIYF
.	.	TRBV20-1	TRBJ1-1	TGCAGTGCTAGAGCCTCGGGGGATGGGGGCTTAGCTTTCTTT	CSARASGDGGLAFF
.	.	TRBV4-1	TRBJ2-7	TGCGCCAGCAGCCCCCACGGGGGCTACGAGCAGTACTTC	CASSPHGGYEQYF
.	TRBD2	TRBV7-2	TRBJ2-1	TGTGCCAGCAGCCTCCAGGTAGCGGGAGTCGCGAATGAGCAGTTCTTC	CASSLQVAGVANEQFF
few	TRBD1	TRBV14	TRBJ2-3	TGTGCCAGCAGCCAAGACTGGGACAGTTACACAGATACGCAGTATTTT	CASSQDWDSYTDTQYF
.	.	TRBV29-1	TRBJ2-2	TGCAGCGTTGAAGATCACGGGGGGCGGACCGGGGAGCTGTTTTTT	CSVEDHGGRTGELFF
.	TRBD1	TRBV19	TRBJ1-3	TGTGCCAGTAGTCCCCGGACAGGGTTCGGAAACACCATATATTTT	CASSPRTGFGNTIYF
many	.	TRBV7-3	TRBJ1-6	TGTGCCAGCAGGCAACAGGGTAATTCACCCCTCCACTTT	CASRQQGNSPLHF
few	.	TRBV7-2	TRBJ2-3	TGTGCCAGGGGTAGCACAGATACGCAGTATTTT	CARGSTDTQYF
.	TRBD1	TRBV4-3	TRBJ2-1	TGCGCCAGCAGCCAGGATGAGTTGGACAGGGCCAATGAGCAGTTCTTC	CASSQDELDRANEQFF
.	TRBD1	TRBV4-1	TRBJ1-5	TGCGCCAGCAGCCAAGAAGCCGGGACAGGGGGATATAGCAATCAGCCCCAGCATTTT	CASSQEAGTGGYSNQPQHF
few	TRBD2	TRBV27	TRBJ2-5	TGTGCCAGCGGGACTAGCGGGAGTATTGAGACCCAGTACTTC	CASGTSGSIETQYF
.	TRBD2	TRBV27	TRBJ2-1	TGTGCCAGCAGCGCCCGGGAGGGCCTCTACAATGAGCAGTTCTTC	CASSAREGLYNEQFF
few	.	TRBV7-9	TRBJ2-7	TGTGCCAGCAGCTCCGATTACGGGATGGCTCGCGAGCAGTACTTC	CASSSDYGMAREQYF
few	.	TRBV28	TRBJ2-2	TGTGCCAGCAGTTTGGCAGATACCGGGGAGCTGTTTTTT	CASSLADTGELFF
few	.	TRBV27	TRBJ2-7	TGTGCCAGCAGTTTCCCATTCGGCGAGCAGTACTTC	CASSFPFGEQYF
.	.	TRBV7-3	TRBJ2-1	TGTGCCAGCACTACCCAGGGGGGTGAGCAGTTCTTC	CASTTQGGEQFF
many	TRBD1	TRBV4-1	TRBJ2-1	TGCGCCAGCAGCCAGGACCCTACAGGGGGCAATGAGCAGTTCTTC	CASSQDPTGGNEQFF
.	.	TRBV7-6	TRBJ2-5	TGTGCCAGCAGCTTAGTGGGAGGCCTGGAGGGGACCCAGTACTTC	CASSLVGGLEGTQYF
.	.	TRBV24-1	TRBJ2-5	TGTGCCACCAGTGACGTCCCGGGTCGGAGCGGGGAGACCCAGTACTTC	CATSDVPGRSGETQYF
.	.	TRBV7-9	TRBJ2-1	TGTGCCAGCAGCTCCGATTACGGGGATCCTTGGGCGGATGAGCAGTTCTTC	CASSSDYGDPWADEQFF
.	.	TRBV2	TRBJ1-1	TGTGCCAGCAGCCCTATTCGCGGGGGGCCTCTAAGCTCTGAAGCTTTCTTT	CASSPIRGGPLSSEAFF
few	.	TRBV29-1	TRBJ2-1	TGCAGCGTTCTTGGAGGGCTGACCTACAATGAGCAGTTCTTC	CSVLGGLTYNEQFF
few	.	TRBV19	TRBJ2-5	TGTGCCAGTAGTACGCGCGTTCCTCCGGGACATCTACAAGAGACCCAGTACTTC	CASSTRVPPGHLQETQYF
few	.	TRBV28	TRBJ1-1	TGTGCCAGCAGTTTAGGGGAGATAAGGGACATGAACACTGAAGCTTTCTTT	CASSLGEIRDMNTEAFF
.	.	TRBV7-8	TRBJ2-7	TGTGCCAGCAGCAACCGGGAACCCTACGAGCAGTACTTC	CASSNREPYEQYF
.	.	TRBV18	TRBJ1-1	TGTGCCAGCTCACCAGGGGGGAACACTGAAGCTTTCTTT	CASSPGGNTEAFF
.	.	TRBV27	TRBJ2-7	TGTGCCAGCAGCCCCGGTTCAGCTAACTACGAGCAGTACTTC	CASSPGSANYEQYF
.	TRBD2	TRBV6-1	TRBJ2-2	TGTGCCAGCACCTCTGTCCTAGCGGGATTTGGCGGGGAGCTGTTTTTT	CASTSVLAGFGGELFF
.	TRBD2	TRBV7-8	TRBJ2-7	TGTGCCAGCCGGGGGGGCGGGAGATACGAGCAGTACTTC	CASRGGGRYEQYF
.	.	TRBV27	TRBJ1-6	TGTGCCAGCAGTTTAGGGGTATCCTATAATTCACCCCTCCACTTT	CASSLGVSYNSPLHF
few	.	TRBV7-3	TRBJ1-3	TGTGCCAGCAGCAAAGATGGAAACACCATATATTTT	CASSKDGNTIYF
.	.	TRBV7-3	TRBJ1-3	TGTGCCAGCAGCTTGGCAGGGCTGACTTCTGGAAACACCATATATTTT	CASSLAGLTSGNTIYF
few	.	TRBV7-9	TRBJ2-5	TGTGCCAGCAGCTTCCGGGATGGCGGGGAGACCCAGTACTTC	CASSFRDGGETQYF
few	.	TRBV10-3	TRBJ2-7	TGTGCCATCAGTGAGTCGGGGGCGGGCCTCTCCTACGAGCAGTACTTC	CAISESGAGLSYEQYF
.	TRBD2	TRBV4-1	TRBJ2-7	TGCGCCAGCAGCTTAGAACTAGCGGGAGGGGGCGAGCAGTACTTC	CASSLELAGGGEQYF
.	TRBD2	TRBV12-5	TRBJ2-1	TGTGCTAGTGGTTTGGTACAAGGACTAGCGGAGGGGGGCCTCTACAATGAGCAGTTCTTC	CASGLVQGLAEGGLYNEQFF